This T cell receptor beta chain was profiled in a study of blood T cell repertoires in COVID-19. Looking at the study overall: Collection of acute and convalescent COVID-19 samples took place in the United States, Italy and Spain. Sample material is recorded as cDNA or gDNA derived from T cells, B-cell-depleted T cells, or PBMCs.

Data came from immunoSEQ multiplex PCR; TCRdb stores just in-frame clones and leaves some out. Here the sample spans 160,000 or so clones, approximately 80% being singletons. Participants spanned ages roughly 18 to 90 years and resided in roughly 22 US areas. Two consecutive negative NP/OP PCR tests, clearance, or resolved symptoms defined Cohort 3 recovery. The germline V gene encodes CDR1 LNHDA and CDR2 SQIVND (reference sequence). This CDR3 has 13 amino acids. J gave up 7 bases and V 8 bases, and 10 bases lay outside the gene matches. V gene TRBV19 combines with J gene TRBJ1-2; 7 bases match TRBD1. Sequencing used PBMCs or T cells enriched from blood (not recorded which). The clonotype was recovered from a man aged 40-49 years who had recovered from COVID-19. CDR3 nucleotides: TGTGCCAGTTCAGTCCCCAACAGGGGTGGCTACACCTTC. Protein sequence: CASSVPNRGGYTF.